A selection of T cell receptor beta chains follows, all from one sample in a study of cytomegalovirus exposure and HLA in healthy donors. This table comes from immunoSEQ multiplex PCR, and its TCRdb copy is limited to in-frame clones, with some not included. The profile shows around 180,000 clones, 65% to 85% of them singletons. Input material: PBMCs. These receptors all come from a boy aged 2 to 10 in good health and CMV-seronegative. Each CDR3 is given with its conserved first and last residue. Fields, in order: D gene, clone size, V gene, J gene, CDR3 DNA, CDR3 protein. D genes are given only for firm matches. Clone size, where shown, is once, few, many, or a class for clones that have expanded.

NA	NA	TRBV5-4	TRBJ2-5	TGTGCCAGCAGCTTGGGATCCCTACAAGAGACCCAGTACTTC	CASSLGSLQETQYF
TRBD2	few	TRBV9	TRBJ2-1	TGTGCCAGCAGCGTAGGGGTCGGGAGGGCCGGAGATGAGCAGTTCTTC	CASSVGVGRAGDEQFF
NA	NA	TRBV7-2	TRBJ2-3	TGTGCCAGCAGCTTAGTGGGTGGGGCGATAAAGAACGCAGATACGCAGTATTTT	CASSLVGGAIKNADTQYF
TRBD1	NA	TRBV19	TRBJ2-5	TGTGCCAGTAGTATAACCGGGACAGGGGGCGGGGAGACCCAGTACTTC	CASSITGTGGGETQYF
NA	NA	TRBV7-2	TRBJ1-1	TGTGCCAGCAGCTTAGTCCTCCCACGACAGGCTGAAGCTTTCTTT	CASSLVLPRQAEAFF
NA	NA	TRBV30	TRBJ1-5	TGTGCCTGGAGTCTAGGCTCCCCAAATCAGCCCCAGCATTTT	CAWSLGSPNQPQHF
TRBD2	NA	TRBV9	TRBJ2-5	TGTGCCAGCAGCGTAGAGGGTAGCGGGCCGCAAGAGACCCAGTACTTC	CASSVEGSGPQETQYF
TRBD2	NA	TRBV2	TRBJ2-2	TGTGCCAGCAGCTATGGGACTAGCGGGGACACCGGGGAGCTGTTTTTT	CASSYGTSGDTGELFF
TRBD1	once	TRBV29-1	TRBJ1-3	TGCAGCGTTGAAGAGGGACAGGGGAACACCATATATTTT	CSVEEGQGNTIYF
TRBD2	NA	TRBV6-4	TRBJ2-2	TGTGCCAGCAGAACTAGCGGGAGTGACACCGGGGAGCTGTTTTTT	CASRTSGSDTGELFF
TRBD1	NA	TRBV6-5	TRBJ1-1	TGTGCCAGCAGCAGGGGGACAGGGAACACTGAAGCTTTCTTT	CASSRGTGNTEAFF
TRBD2	few	TRBV11-2	TRBJ2-1	TGTGCCAGCAGCTTAGTGTGGTTTGCGGGAGAAGGCAATGAGCAGTTCTTC	CASSLVWFAGEGNEQFF
TRBD2	NA	TRBV6-5	TRBJ2-7	TGTGCCAGCAGTCCCCCCCGGGGGGTCCCCTACGAGCAGTACTTC	CASSPPRGVPYEQYF
NA	NA	TRBV7-2	TRBJ1-5	TGTGCCAGCAGCTTTACAGACCTTAGCAATCAGCCCCAGCATTTT	CASSFTDLSNQPQHF
TRBD2	NA	TRBV19	TRBJ2-2	TGTGCCAGTAAGGTGGACGGGACTACGAACACCGGGGAGCTGTTTTTT	CASKVDGTTNTGELFF
NA	NA	TRBV6-6	TRBJ2-5	TGTGCCAGCGGGGGACAACAAGAGACCCAGTACTTC	CASGGQQETQYF
TRBD1	NA	TRBV5-1	TRBJ1-6	TGCGCCAGCAGCGGAGACAGGGGTAATTCACCCCTCCACTTT	CASSGDRGNSPLHF
TRBD2	once	TRBV11-1	TRBJ2-3	TGTGCCAGCAGCTTCCAGCGGGAGGGCCAAGATACGCAGTATTTT	CASSFQREGQDTQYF
TRBD2	NA	TRBV5-1	TRBJ2-2	TGCGCCAGCACCGATGCTCGACTAGCGATAGGCACCGGGGAGCTGTTTTTT	CASTDARLAIGTGELFF
TRBD2	NA	TRBV5-1	TRBJ2-3	TGCGCCAGCAGCTTGTCCAGCGGGGGATCTTCGAGCTGGACAGATACGCAGTATTTT	CASSLSSGGSSSWTDTQYF
TRBD1	NA	TRBV27	TRBJ1-4	TGTGCCAGCAGAGCACAGGGGATCCCTGAAAAACTGTTTTTT	CASRAQGIPEKLFF
NA	NA	TRBV2	TRBJ1-3	TGTGCCAGCAGTGACGCCAGCTCTGGAAACACCATATATTTT	CASSDASSGNTIYF
TRBD1	NA	TRBV28	TRBJ1-1	TGTGCCGGGGGGACAGGCGGTCGGGGCACTGAAGCTTTCTTT	CAGGTGGRGTEAFF
NA	NA	TRBV15	TRBJ1-1	TGTGCCACCAGCAGGCGAAGAGGGATGAACACTGAAGCTTTCTTT	CATSRRRGMNTEAFF
NA	NA	TRBV19	TRBJ2-7	TGTGCCAGTAGCAAGGACTCGTACTACGAGCAGTACTTC	CASSKDSYYEQYF
TRBD1	NA	TRBV18	TRBJ1-2	TGTGCCAGCTCATCGGACAGGGTTTCCTATGGCTACACCTTC	CASSSDRVSYGYTF
NA	NA	TRBV30	TRBJ1-4	TGTGCCTGGAGACGCATCGGAGGGCTCGCTAATGAAAAACTGTTTTTT	CAWRRIGGLANEKLFF
TRBD1	NA	TRBV19	TRBJ2-1	TGTGCCAGTAGTGAAACAGGGGTCTCCTACAATGAGCAGTTCTTC	CASSETGVSYNEQFF
NA	few	TRBV6-4	TRBJ1-1	TGTGCCAGCAGCGCTACAGGGAACACTGAAGCTTTCTTT	CASSATGNTEAFF
TRBD1	NA	TRBV5-6	TRBJ1-2	TGTGCCAGCAGCCCCGGGACAGAGGATGGCTACACCTTC	CASSPGTEDGYTF
TRBD2	NA	TRBV7-6	TRBJ2-3	TGTGCCAGCAGCTTAGGGGCCGGGACTAGCTTCACAGATACGCAGTATTTT	CASSLGAGTSFTDTQYF
NA	NA	TRBV30	TRBJ1-1	TGTGCCTGGATGGGGGGGGTGAACACTGAAGCTTTCTTT	CAWMGGVNTEAFF
TRBD2	NA	TRBV7-2	TRBJ2-7	TGTGCCAGCAGCTTAAGGTCTAGCGGGAGACAAGGTATCTACGAGCAGTACTTC	CASSLRSSGRQGIYEQYF
NA	NA	TRBV5-8	TRBJ1-1	TGTGCCAGCAGCCGTATCAGGAACACTGAAGCTTTCTTT	CASSRIRNTEAFF
TRBD2	NA	TRBV30	TRBJ2-3	TGTGCCTGGAAAGCGGGGGGCCGGGGGTTAAGGACAGATACGCAGTATTTT	CAWKAGGRGLRTDTQYF
NA	NA	TRBV6-5	TRBJ1-2	TGTGCCAGCAGCCGGGGGGGGGCGGCGGACTATGGCTACACCTTC	CASSRGGAADYGYTF
TRBD2	NA	TRBV30	TRBJ2-3	TGTGCGGTAGGGGGGACTAGCGGGAGTGGGGGCACAGATACGCAGTATTTT	CAVGGTSGSGGTDTQYF
NA	NA	TRBV18	TRBJ2-5	TGTGCCAGCTCACCACCGGTGCTAGCCCAAGAGACCCAGTACTTC	CASSPPVLAQETQYF
TRBD1	NA	TRBV28	TRBJ1-5	TGTGCCAGCACCTCAATGACCGGGACAGGGAAATACCAGCCCCAGCATTTT	CASTSMTGTGKYQPQHF
TRBD2	few	TRBV9	TRBJ2-2	TGTGCCAGCAGCTCCGGGACTAGCGGGAGTGGAGGAACCGGGGAGCTGTTTTTT	CASSSGTSGSGGTGELFF
TRBD2	NA	TRBV29-1	TRBJ2-5	TGCAGCGTTGAAGGGGAGGGACCGTCCTACCAAGAGACCCAGTACTTC	CSVEGEGPSYQETQYF
NA	once	TRBV9	TRBJ1-2	TGTGCCAGCAGCGTGGCAGGGGATCCGGGGATCTATGGCTACACCTTC	CASSVAGDPGIYGYTF
TRBD1	once	TRBV6-6	TRBJ2-1	TGTGCCAGCAGTAAACGGACAGGCAACAATGAGCAGTTCTTC	CASSKRTGNNEQFF
NA	NA	TRBV5-6	TRBJ2-1	TGTGCCAGCAGCTTGGCTCTAGTTCAGAATGAGCAGTTCTTC	CASSLALVQNEQFF
NA	NA	TRBV7-3	TRBJ2-1	TGTGCCAGCAGCTTAACCAGGGGGGATGAGCAGTTCTTC	CASSLTRGDEQFF
NA	NA	TRBV5-1	TRBJ1-1	TGCGCCAGCAGCTTTAATTACGAACAGAACACTGAAGCTTTCTTT	CASSFNYEQNTEAFF
TRBD1	NA	TRBV7-6	TRBJ2-5	TGTGCCAGCAGCTTAGAGACAGGGGGCGAAGAGACCCAGTACTTC	CASSLETGGEETQYF
TRBD1	NA	TRBV4-3	TRBJ1-6	TGCGCCAGCAGCCAAGAGAGGGGGACAGGGTCCTCCTATAATTCACCCCTCCACTTT	CASSQERGTGSSYNSPLHF
TRBD1	NA	TRBV27	TRBJ2-3	TGTGCCAGCAGAGTTGGGACAGGGATTGCAGATACGCAGTATTTT	CASRVGTGIADTQYF
TRBD1	few	TRBV6-5	TRBJ1-2	TGTGCCAGCAGATATGGGACAGAGAATGGCTACACCTTC	CASRYGTENGYTF